This T cell receptor beta chain emerged from a study of CXCR3-negative and CXCR3-positive naive CD8 T cells (dated by TCRdb to the late 2010s). With regard to the full study: In total, approximately 140 million TRB reads were obtained, which works out to roughly 1.5 +/- 0.3 million reads per library. Data from 11 donors, pooled across two independent experiments, went into the diversity and physicochemical repertoire analyses. TRBV-TRBJ cluster analysis included naive subsets from several donors and memory cells from 3 donors.

About this clonotype itself: This clone's antigen is unknown.

For each CD8+ T cell subset, flow sorting was done in triplicate, and 310,000 or so cells per subset went directly into RLT lysis buffer. Naive CD8+ T cells were defined stringently as CD45RO-CCR7+CD27+CD95- to exclude memory contaminants. Using standard density gradient centrifugation, peripheral blood mononuclear cells were isolated from buffy coats. Naive CXCR3-negative and CXCR3-positive CD8+ T cells were flow-sorted on a FACSAria III. Total RNA was extracted from sorted cells with an RNeasy Mini Kit. Data came from a NextSeq 550. The Human TCR Profiling Kit (MiLaboratory) was used to prepare UMI-labeled 5' RACE TRB cDNA libraries. The full amount of extracted RNA was used for cDNA synthesis, and the full amount of resulting cDNA was used for PCR amplification. Libraries were prepared in parallel with an identical number of PCR cycles. The study's processing was this. About 48,000 +/- 9,800 unique UMI-labeled TRB cDNA molecules per library were extracted with MIGEC and MiXCR, with at least two reads per UMI required. On average, each library contained 40,000 +/- 10,000 functional in-frame TRB CDR3 nucleotide clonotypes without stop codons. After downsampling to 5000 UMI-labeled TRB molecules per sample, diversity metrics, including normalized Shannon-Wiener and Chao1, were computed in VDJtools. VDJtools was used to calculate clonotype-size-weighted physicochemical properties of the central five CDR3 residues, namely interaction energy, strength, volume and Kidera factor 4. TCRdb reprocessed the reads, reporting each CDR3 protein sequence once and no DNA. The V and J calls follow TCRdb's processing rather than the paper's. This specimen's table enumerates 35,000 to 55,000 distinct CDR3 sequences. In total, the top ten clones hold 2.5% of the sample.

Study-wide findings and limitations: Because surface CD5, which is linked to self-reactivity in mice, was comparable between the naive subsets, TCR interaction strength was also inferred from the physicochemical properties of TRB CDR3s. TRB CDR3s from CXCR3-positive naive cells showed higher hydrophobicity (lower Kidera factor 4), lower energy, and higher strength and volume indices than CXCR3-negative naive cells. Freshly isolated PBMCs were used for most assays because CXCR3 expression went down partially after cryopreservation. Repertoire diversity was comparably high in both naive subsets but much lower in memory CD8+ T cells. TRBV-TRBJ usage was similar between naive CXCR3-negative and CXCR3-positive cells from the same donor, while memory cells showed distinct patterns.

The sample comprised naive CXCR3- CD8+ T cells from blood. What this sample's cell subset or site label stands for: CD45RO-CCR7+CD27+CD95- naive CD8+ T cells lacking CXCR3 (TNR3-). The TCR sequence derives from a human donor in good health. Some clones in this sample may be carry-over from other donors' samples.

The CDR3 region: CASRGSGLAGIETQYF. The chain links TRBV28 with TRBJ2-5; TCRdb returns TRBD2, unconfirmable since there is no DNA. Measured from the cysteine to the phenylalanine, the CDR3 is 16 residues long. No DNA sequence was recorded. The germline V gene gives CDR1 as MDHEN and CDR2 as SYDVKM. Beyond the CDR3, the reference TRBV28 and TRBJ2-5 genes provide the residues; the full variable domain reads: DVKVTQSSRYLVKRTGEKVFLECVQDMDHENMFWYRQDPGLGLRLIYFSYDVKMKEKGDIPEGYSVSREKKERFSLILESASTNQTSMYLCASRGSGLAGIETQYFGPGTRLLVL.